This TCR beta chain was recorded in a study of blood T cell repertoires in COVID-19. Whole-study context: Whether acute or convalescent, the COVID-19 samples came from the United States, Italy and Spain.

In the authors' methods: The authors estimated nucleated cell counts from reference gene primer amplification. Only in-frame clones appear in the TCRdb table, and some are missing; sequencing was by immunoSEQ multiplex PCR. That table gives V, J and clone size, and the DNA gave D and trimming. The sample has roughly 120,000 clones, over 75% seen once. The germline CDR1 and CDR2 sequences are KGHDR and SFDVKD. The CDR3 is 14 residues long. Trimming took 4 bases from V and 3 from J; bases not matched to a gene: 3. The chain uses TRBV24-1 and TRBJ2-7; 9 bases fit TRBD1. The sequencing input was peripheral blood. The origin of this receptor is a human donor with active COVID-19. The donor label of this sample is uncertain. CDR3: CATSDKTGGYEQYF. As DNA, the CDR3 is TGTGCCACCAGTGACAAGACAGGGGGCTACGAGCAGTACTTC.